Listed below are T cell receptor beta chains from one sample, sequenced in a study of blood T cell repertoires in COVID-19. Clones were sequenced by immunoSEQ multiplex PCR, and TCRdb holds only the in-frame ones, with some missing. The table has roughly 50,000 clones, about 82% seen once. Sequenced: peripheral blood. The receptors derive from a man aged 65 to 79 with active COVID-19. Each CDR3 is given with its conserved first and last residue. The D gene is left open where the match is weak. The listing skips clone size in some rows; elsewhere it reads once, few, many or a size class.

clone size: -
V gene: TRBV7-8
J gene: TRBJ1-2
D gene: TRBD1
CDR3 protein: CASSDGQGRYGYTF
CDR3 DNA: TGTGCCAGCAGCGACGGACAGGGGCGCTATGGCTACACCTTC

clone size: -
V gene: TRBV7-9
J gene: TRBJ2-7
D gene: -
CDR3 protein: CASSLAGTRPYEQYF
CDR3 DNA: TGTGCCAGCAGCTTAGCGGGCACCCGCCCCTACGAGCAGTACTTC

clone size: -
V gene: TRBV7-7
J gene: TRBJ2-1
D gene: -
CDR3 protein: CASSPTRLGNEQFF
CDR3 DNA: TGTGCCAGCAGCCCAACACGACTAGGCAATGAGCAGTTCTTC

clone size: few
V gene: TRBV4-3
J gene: TRBJ1-1
D gene: TRBD1
CDR3 protein: CASSPQTGGWDTEAFF
CDR3 DNA: TGCGCCAGCAGCCCCCAGACAGGGGGCTGGGACACTGAAGCTTTCTTT

clone size: -
V gene: TRBV10-3
J gene: TRBJ2-7
D gene: TRBD1
CDR3 protein: CAISESGTGAYEQYF
CDR3 DNA: TGTGCCATCAGTGAGTCCGGGACAGGGGCCTACGAGCAGTACTTC

clone size: -
V gene: TRBV5-5
J gene: TRBJ1-1
D gene: -
CDR3 protein: CASSLGNLNTEAFF
CDR3 DNA: TGTGCCAGCAGCTTGGGAAACTTAAACACTGAAGCTTTCTTT

clone size: -
V gene: TRBV5-1
J gene: TRBJ1-6
D gene: TRBD1
CDR3 protein: CASSPGTGGVNSPLHF
CDR3 DNA: TGCGCCAGCAGCCCCGGGACAGGGGGTGTTAATTCACCCCTCCACTTT

clone size: -
V gene: TRBV7-3
J gene: TRBJ2-1
D gene: TRBD2
CDR3 protein: CASSPQGSGGAYEQFF
CDR3 DNA: TGTGCCAGCAGCCCCCAGGGTAGCGGGGGGGCGTATGAGCAGTTCTTC

clone size: -
V gene: TRBV19
J gene: TRBJ1-2
D gene: -
CDR3 protein: CASSPSGFRQGGYTF
CDR3 DNA: TGTGCCAGTAGCCCCAGTGGGTTTAGGCAGGGAGGCTACACCTTC

clone size: -
V gene: TRBV20-1
J gene: TRBJ1-4
D gene: -
CDR3 protein: CSASRSSEKLFF
CDR3 DNA: TGCAGTGCTAGTCGGTCCTCAGAAAAACTGTTTTTT

clone size: -
V gene: TRBV18
J gene: TRBJ2-7
D gene: TRBD1
CDR3 protein: CATSRDRQTYEQYF
CDR3 DNA: TGTGCCACCTCCCGGGACAGGCAAACCTACGAGCAGTACTTC

clone size: -
V gene: TRBV3-1/TRBV3-2
J gene: TRBJ2-1
D gene: -
CDR3 protein: CASSQESTGFYNEQFF
CDR3 DNA: TGTGCCAGCAGCCAAGAGAGCACGGGGTTCTACAATGAGCAGTTCTTC

clone size: -
V gene: TRBV7-3
J gene: TRBJ2-1
D gene: TRBD1
CDR3 protein: CASSSGQGVDEQFF
CDR3 DNA: TGTGCCAGCAGCTCGGGACAGGGCGTAGATGAGCAGTTCTTC

clone size: -
V gene: TRBV18
J gene: TRBJ1-1
D gene: TRBD1
CDR3 protein: CASSRGQGLRNTEAFF
CDR3 DNA: TGTGCCAGCTCACGAGGACAGGGGTTAAGGAACACTGAAGCTTTCTTT

clone size: -
V gene: TRBV15
J gene: TRBJ1-2
D gene: TRBD1
CDR3 protein: CATSSLGTGANYGYTF
CDR3 DNA: TGTGCCACCAGCAGTCTCGGGACAGGGGCCAACTATGGCTACACCTTC

clone size: -
V gene: TRBV6-2/TRBV6-3
J gene: TRBJ1-1
D gene: -
CDR3 protein: CASSYPGEAFF
CDR3 DNA: TGTGCCAGCAGTTACCCGGGGGAGGCTTTCTTT

clone size: once
V gene: TRBV7-2
J gene: TRBJ2-2
D gene: TRBD2
CDR3 protein: CASSLKRGGTGELFF
CDR3 DNA: TGTGCCAGCAGCCTCAAGCGGGGGGGCACTGGGGAGCTGTTTTTT

clone size: -
V gene: TRBV5-1
J gene: TRBJ2-1
D gene: TRBD1
CDR3 protein: CASSLRQGLYNEQFF
CDR3 DNA: TGCGCCAGCAGCTTACGACAGGGCCTCTACAATGAGCAGTTCTTC

clone size: once
V gene: TRBV2
J gene: TRBJ2-5
D gene: TRBD1
CDR3 protein: CASSPSRGRETQYF
CDR3 DNA: TGTGCCAGCAGTCCCTCGAGGGGGCGAGAGACCCAGTACTTC

clone size: -
V gene: TRBV7-2
J gene: TRBJ2-3
D gene: TRBD2
CDR3 protein: CASSTRAGGGTDTQYF
CDR3 DNA: TGTGCCAGCAGTACACGGGCGGGGGGAGGGACAGATACGCAGTATTTT

clone size: -
V gene: TRBV2
J gene: TRBJ1-2
D gene: -
CDR3 protein: CASTLQGGGSGGYTF
CDR3 DNA: TGTGCCAGCACCCTTCAGGGCGGGGGCTCGGGTGGCTACACCTTC

clone size: -
V gene: TRBV2
J gene: TRBJ1-1
D gene: TRBD1
CDR3 protein: CASSFDRGTEAFF
CDR3 DNA: TGTGCCAGCAGTTTCGACAGGGGCACTGAAGCTTTCTTT

clone size: -
V gene: TRBV10-2
J gene: TRBJ2-6
D gene: TRBD1
CDR3 protein: CASRDRGMPGANVLTF
CDR3 DNA: TGCGCCAGCAGGGACAGGGGGATGCCTGGGGCCAACGTCCTGACTTTC

clone size: -
V gene: TRBV9
J gene: TRBJ2-5
D gene: TRBD2
CDR3 protein: CASSQGASGGYQETQYF
CDR3 DNA: TGTGCCAGCAGCCAGGGGGCTAGCGGGGGTTATCAAGAGACCCAGTACTTC

clone size: -
V gene: TRBV6-5
J gene: TRBJ2-7
D gene: -
CDR3 protein: CASTTLNPAGEQYF
CDR3 DNA: TGTGCCAGCACTACCCTCAACCCAGCGGGCGAGCAGTACTTC

clone size: -
V gene: TRBV19
J gene: TRBJ2-5
D gene: -
CDR3 protein: CASSHGGGQRQETQYF
CDR3 DNA: TGTGCCAGTAGTCATGGGGGGGGGCAGCGCCAAGAGACCCAGTACTTC

clone size: -
V gene: TRBV5-1
J gene: TRBJ2-5
D gene: TRBD2
CDR3 protein: CASSFLGLAGGAETQYF
CDR3 DNA: TGCGCCAGCAGCTTCCTGGGACTAGCGGGAGGGGCAGAGACCCAGTACTTC

clone size: -
V gene: TRBV29-1
J gene: TRBJ2-5
D gene: -
CDR3 protein: CSFIRTVTETQYF
CDR3 DNA: TGCAGCTTCATCCGTACAGTTACGGAGACCCAGTACTTC

clone size: -
V gene: TRBV6-1
J gene: TRBJ2-7
D gene: TRBD1
CDR3 protein: CASSEQGQLKQYF
CDR3 DNA: TGTGCCAGCAGTGAACAGGGACAGCTAAAGCAGTACTTC

clone size: -
V gene: TRBV7-6
J gene: TRBJ1-1
D gene: TRBD1
CDR3 protein: CASSLDDRGVTEAFF
CDR3 DNA: TGTGCCAGCAGCTTAGACGACAGGGGCGTCACTGAAGCTTTCTTT

clone size: -
V gene: TRBV12-5
J gene: TRBJ2-5
D gene: -
CDR3 protein: CASGPGRRETQYF
CDR3 DNA: TGTGCTAGTGGTCCGGGGAGGCGAGAGACCCAGTACTTC

clone size: -
V gene: TRBV5-6
J gene: TRBJ1-2
D gene: TRBD1
CDR3 protein: CASSAATGNYGYTF
CDR3 DNA: TGTGCCAGCAGCGCTGCGACAGGGAACTATGGCTACACCTTC

clone size: -
V gene: TRBV7-3
J gene: TRBJ2-1
D gene: -
CDR3 protein: CASSLSGGEQFF
CDR3 DNA: TGTGCCAGCAGCTTATCAGGGGGGGAGCAGTTCTTC

clone size: -
V gene: TRBV5-4
J gene: TRBJ2-3
D gene: -
CDR3 protein: CASSKDGGDTQYF
CDR3 DNA: TGTGCCAGCAGCAAGGACGGGGGAGATACGCAGTATTTT

clone size: -
V gene: TRBV5-4
J gene: TRBJ2-7
D gene: TRBD1
CDR3 protein: CASSIGGVSIYEQYF
CDR3 DNA: TGTGCCAGCAGCATAGGGGGCGTCTCGATCTACGAGCAGTACTTC